These 18 T cell receptor beta chains were all obtained from the same sample, sequenced in a study of T cells in Graves' hyperthyroidism and ophthalmopathy. TCR beta CDR3 regions were amplified from RNA. TCR CDR3 regions were first amplified by RT-PCR with HTBI primers. TCRdb ran MiXCR on the multiplex PCR reads and lists one entry per CDR3 protein. This table holds about 740,000 distinct CDR3 sequences, 12% to 15% found once. Sequenced: blood. These TCRs come from a woman aged 18-29 years with Graves' hyperthyroidism.

The table lists this clonotype with many counts. The rearrangement joins TRBV18 to TRBJ1-1, with D possibly being TRBD1 (6 bases). CDR3 length: 15 amino acids. The germline V gene encodes CDR1 KGHSH and CDR2 LQKENI. V dropped 3 bases and J dropped 5 bases, with 16 bases sitting between them. The CDR3 DNA reads as TGTGCCAGCTCACCGGGGGCAGACCGGGGAACTGAAGCTTTCTTT. It translates to CASSPGADRGTEAFF.

At least ten counts were recorded for this clonotype. CDR3 DNA: TGTGCCAGCAGCACACCCGACGGCACAGATACGCAGTATTTT. Encoded protein: CASSTPDGTDTQYF. The chain carries TRBV5-6 and TRBJ2-3; D is uncertain. V lost 4 bases and J lost 1, with 10 bases in between. CDR1 is SGHDT and CDR2 is YYEEEE in the germline V gene. This CDR3 spans 14 amino acids.

The gene calls are TRBV6-1 and TRBJ2-1; 7 nucleotides match TRBD2. V trimming: 7 bases; J trimming: 5 bases; junction bases outside the gene matches: 11. The CDR3 consists of 15 residues. The germline gives CDR1 MNHNS, CDR2 SASEGT. The CDR3: CASIAPSGLHNEQFF. CDR3 DNA sequence: TGTGCCAGCATCGCACCTAGCGGCCTTCACAATGAGCAGTTCTTC.

This clonotype has a handful of counts. V gene TRBV20-1 combines with J gene TRBJ1-2; TRBD1 aligns across 9 bases. V dropped 4 bases and J dropped 5; count of bases not matched to a gene: 5. CDR3 length equals 13 residues. Germline-derived CDR1 and CDR2 are DFQATT and SNEGSKA (reference sequence). CDR3 coding DNA: TGCAGTGCTACCCGACAGGGGGGATATGGCTACACCTTC. Translation: CSATRQGGYGYTF.

This clonotype turned up a few times. J is TRBJ2-7 and V is TRBV9; D ambiguous. This CDR3 region has 15 residues. Per the germline V gene, CDR1 is SGDLS and CDR2 is YYNGEE. The germline V and J ends were trimmed by 4 bases and 0 bases, with 14 bases remaining between them. As DNA, the CDR3 is TGTGCCAGCAGCTCCCGAGCGACGGTCTCCTACGAGCAGTACTTC. Translation: CASSSRATVSYEQYF.

This clonotype was recorded at least ten times. J is TRBJ2-7 and V is TRBV28; the D is unclear. CDR3 length: 14 amino acids. The V end was cut by 7 bases, the J end by 0 bases, with 13 bases between. Per the germline V gene, CDR1 is MDHEN and CDR2 is SYDVKM. The CDR3 region has the DNA TGTGCCAGCACTCTACGCGAATTCTCCTACGAGCAGTACTTC. Its translation is CASTLREFSYEQYF.

This clonotype was picked up many times. The chain joins TRBV11-2 to TRBJ1-5; a possible D gene is TRBD1 (6 bases). There are 13 residues in the CDR3. Trimming left V 3 bases short and J 6 bases short, with 9 bases between. Germline V gives CDR1 SGHAT, CDR2 FQNNGV. The CDR3 reads CASSFDRSQPQHF. CDR3 sequence (DNA): TGTGCCAGCAGCTTTGACAGGTCTCAGCCCCAGCATTTT.

This clonotype was observed many times. The gene calls are TRBV7-9 and TRBJ2-3, with D possibly being TRBD2 (5 bases). This CDR3 has 15 amino acids. V was pared by 3 bases and J by 2 bases, with 12 bases between. Per germline, CDR1 SEHNR and CDR2 FQNEAQ (reference sequence). DNA for the CDR3: TGTGCCAGCAGCTTTGGAAGGCGGGCCACAGATACGCAGTATTTT. Translation gives CASSFGRRATDTQYF. Combining the CDR3 with reference TRBV7-9 and TRBJ2-3 gives the whole variable domain DTGVSQNPRHKITKRGQNVTFRCDPISEHNRLYWYRQTLGQGPEFLTYFQNEAQLEKSRLLSDRFSAERPKGSFSTLEIQRTEQGDSAMYLCASSFGRRATDTQYFGPGTRLTVL.

In its sample, this clonotype was seen many times. The V gene is TRBV28, the J gene TRBJ1-4; D is perhaps TRBD1 (5 bases). In germline, CDR1 is MDHEN, CDR2 SYDVKM. Trimming stripped 6 bases from V and 4 bases from J, with 12 bases between. CDR3 length: 14 amino acids. CDR3 loop: CASSRQTVNEKLFF. In DNA form, the CDR3 reads TGTGCCAGCAGCCGTCAGACAGTTAATGAAAAACTGTTTTTT.

This clonotype has just a few counts. This chain joins TRBV6-2 or TRBV6-3 and TRBJ2-7; 8 bases map to TRBD2. The CDR3 totals 16 residues. In germline, CDR1 is MNHEY, CDR2 SVGEGT. V lost 2 bases and J lost 1; bases outside the gene matches: 7. The chain's CDR3 is CASSYREGALSYEQYF. The DNA of the CDR3 is TGTGCCAGCAGTTACCGGGAGGGTGCATTGTCCTACGAGCAGTACTTC.

The chain is built from TRBV7-8 and TRBJ1-2; 7 positions agree with TRBD1. This CDR3 is 13 amino acids long. Unmatched junction bases numbered 7, after V lost 5 bases and J lost 7 bases. The germline V gene encodes CDR1 SGHVS and CDR2 FQNEAQ. For the CDR3, the DNA is TGTGCCAGCAGCCCGACAGGGAATGTTGGCTACACCTTC. It translates to CASSPTGNVGYTF.

This clonotype showed up many times. The chain combines TRBV30 with TRBJ2-7; TRBD2 might be the D (5 bases). CDR1 is GTSNPN and CDR2 is SVGIG in the germline V gene (reference sequence). CDR3 length: 13 amino acids. The germline V and J ends were trimmed by 3 bases and 7 bases, with 16 bases remaining between them. CDR3: CAWRISHPGEQYF. The CDR3 nucleotides are TGTGCCTGGAGAATAAGCCACCCGGGGGAGCAGTACTTC.

This clonotype was observed many times. This chain links TRBV13 with TRBJ2-1; no clear D. The CDR3 length is 12 residues. Trimming took off 5 bases at V and 5 bases at J, with 7 bases between the two ends. Germline lookup yields CDR1 PRHDT and CDR2 FYEKMQ (reference sequence). The CDR3 DNA is TGTGCCAGCAGCACCAGAGACAATGAGCAGTTCTTC. It encodes CASSTRDNEQFF.

This clonotype was picked up many times. V usage is TRBV6-6 and J usage is TRBJ2-5; 9 positions match TRBD2. CDR3 length: 15 amino acids. The germline V gene encodes CDR1 MNHNY and CDR2 SVGAGI (reference sequence). Trimming cost V 1 base and J 5 bases; bases outside gene matches: 5. This CDR3 is CASSYLAGGGETQYF. Here the CDR3 DNA reads TGTGCCAGCAGTTACTTGGCGGGAGGGGGGGAGACCCAGTACTTC.

This clonotype turned up a few times. The rearrangement uses TRBV4-1 and TRBJ2-1; D may be TRBD2 (6 bases). Germline loops: CDR1 MGHRA, CDR2 YSYEKL. The CDR3 length is 14 residues. V was trimmed by 3 bases and J by 6 bases, leaving 12 bases between them. The CDR3 is CASSQRDFLNEQFF. For the CDR3, the DNA is TGCGCCAGCAGCCAGAGGGACTTCCTCAATGAGCAGTTCTTC.

This clonotype has ten or more counts. The J gene is TRBJ2-1, the V gene TRBV3-1, with D tentatively TRBD1 or TRBD2 (5 bases each). Trimming removed 4 bases from V and 8 bases from J, with 18 bases in between. The germline V gene has CDR1 LGHDT and CDR2 YNNKEL (reference sequence). The CDR3 is 15 amino acids. In DNA form, the CDR3 reads TGTGCCAGCAGCCTTCAACCCGGGGCGAGGGATGAGCAGTTCTTC. Translating gives CASSLQPGARDEQFF.

This chain uses TRBV5-1 with TRBJ2-1; 11 nucleotides match TRBD2. V gave up 4 bases and J gave up 5 bases; unmatched junction bases: 14. The germline CDR1 and CDR2 sequences are SGHRS and YFSETQ. The CDR3 sequence is 18 residues long. CDR3 bases: TGCGCCAGCAGCATACAGGGGCGGGGGACTAGCGGAAACAATGAGCAGTTCTTC. This translates into CASSIQGRGTSGNNEQFF.

In its sample, this clonotype was seen a few times. This chain uses TRBV29-1 with TRBJ2-2, with 9 positions matching TRBD1. Germline CDR1 and CDR2: SQVTM and ANQGSEA. V dropped 3 bases and J dropped 4; count of bases not matched to a gene: 3. The CDR3 runs to 14 residues. The CDR3 sequence: CSVDGQGSTGELFF. The CDR3 DNA reads TGCAGCGTTGACGGACAGGGGAGCACCGGGGAGCTGTTTTTT.